Described below is a single T cell receptor beta chain sequence and its context. Enrollees, about 18 to 90 years old, lived in 20 to 25 US areas. Per the original methods: Estimates of nucleated cell counts were drawn from the amplification of reference gene primers. TCRdb keeps only in-frame clones here, not all; method: immunoSEQ multiplex PCR. V and J calls plus clone size are reproduced from that table; the DNA served to infer D and trimming. Among 400,000 to 550,000 clones listed, about 85% were seen once. This entry is derived from a study of blood T cell repertoires in COVID-19. Study summary: PBMCs, B-cell-depleted T cells, or T cells were the source of the cDNA or gDNA that made up the material.

Germline trimming cut 4 bases from V and 6 bases from J; bases unmatched to any gene: 9. Germline CDR1 SGDLS, CDR2 YYNGEE. CDR3 length: 15 residues. The clonotype was recovered from a woman aged 18-29 years with acute COVID-19. The sequenced sample was PBMCs or T cells enriched from blood (not recorded which). V is TRBV9 and J is TRBJ2-1, with 8 bases that match TRBD2. The CDR3 bases are TGTGCCAGCAGCCCGCCCCATAGCGGGACCAATGAGCAGTTCTTC. It codes for CASSPPHSGTNEQFF. Full variable domain (remainder filled in from reference TRBV9 and TRBJ2-1): DSGVTQTPKHLITATGQRVTLRCSPRSGDLSVYWYQQSLDQGLQFLIQYYNGEERAKGNILERFSAQQFPDLHSELNLSSLELGDSALYFCASSPPHSGTNEQFFGPGTRLTVL.